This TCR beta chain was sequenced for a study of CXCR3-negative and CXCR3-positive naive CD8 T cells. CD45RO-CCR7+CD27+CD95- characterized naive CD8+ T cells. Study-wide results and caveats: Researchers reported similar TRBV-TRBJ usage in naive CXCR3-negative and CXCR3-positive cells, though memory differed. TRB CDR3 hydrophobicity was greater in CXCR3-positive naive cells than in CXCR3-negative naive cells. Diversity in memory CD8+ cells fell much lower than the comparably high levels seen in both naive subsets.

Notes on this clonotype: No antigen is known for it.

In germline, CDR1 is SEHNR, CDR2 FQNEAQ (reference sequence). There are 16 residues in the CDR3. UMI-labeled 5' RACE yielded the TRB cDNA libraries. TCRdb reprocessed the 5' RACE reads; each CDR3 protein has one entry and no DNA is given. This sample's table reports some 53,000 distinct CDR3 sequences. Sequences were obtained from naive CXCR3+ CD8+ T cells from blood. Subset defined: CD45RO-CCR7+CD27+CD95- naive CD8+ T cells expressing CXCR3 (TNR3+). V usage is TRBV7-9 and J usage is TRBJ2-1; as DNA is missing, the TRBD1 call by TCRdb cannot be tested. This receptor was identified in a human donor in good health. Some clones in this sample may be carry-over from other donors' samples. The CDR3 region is CASSLERGPRLNEQFF.